These T cell receptor beta chains were read from a single sample in a study of neurological immune-mediated disorders. TCRdb re-called the 5' RACE reads with MiXCR, one entry per CDR3 protein. Among about 46,000 distinct CDR3 sequences listed, around 4% were seen once. Sequenced sample: PBMCs. The origin of the receptors is a woman aged 60-70 years with multiple sclerosis. Both conserved end residues are part of each CDR3. D genes are given only for firm matches. Expanded clones are given a class, and other clones once, few, many or no size at all.

d_call	j_call	clone_size	v_call	cdr3_aa	cdr3_nt
-	TRBJ2-1	many	TRBV4-1	CASSPKSSYNEQFF	TGCGCCAGCAGCCCTAAGAGCTCCTACAATGAGCAGTTCTTC
TRBD1	TRBJ2-4	many	TRBV20-1	CSASDPQGAMNIQYF	TGCAGTGCTAGTGACCCCCAGGGGGCGATGAACATTCAGTACTTC
TRBD1	TRBJ2-3	-	TRBV18	CASSPGQGSTDTQYF	TGTGCCAGCTCACCAGGACAGGGCAGCACAGATACGCAGTATTTT
TRBD1	TRBJ2-3	few	TRBV30	CALLRDRGTDTQYF	TGTGCTCTCCTCCGGGACAGGGGCACAGATACGCAGTATTTT
-	TRBJ2-1	-	TRBV11-2	CASGPLERNEQFF	TGTGCCAGCGGTCCTTTAGAGCGAAATGAGCAGTTCTTC
-	TRBJ2-2	few	TRBV5-4	CASSLGSTAGELFF	TGTGCCAGCAGCTTGGGGAGTACCGCCGGGGAGCTGTTTTTT
-	TRBJ2-3	few	TRBV5-1	CASSSMVSDTQYF	TGCGCCAGCAGCTCTATGGTTTCAGATACGCAGTATTTT
-	TRBJ2-5	many	TRBV20-1	CSARDQTYQETQYF	TGCAGTGCTAGAGATCAGACTTACCAAGAGACCCAGTACTTC
-	TRBJ1-2	-	TRBV5-1	CASSPSTGEYGYTF	TGCGCCAGCAGCCCTTCGACAGGAGAATATGGCTACACCTTC
-	TRBJ2-1	many	TRBV3-1	CASSQGAREDNEQFF	TGTGCCAGCAGCCAGGGGGCCAGGGAGGACAATGAGCAGTTCTTC
-	TRBJ1-2	-	TRBV20-1	CSARDKFRTADGYTF	TGCAGTGCTAGAGATAAATTCCGGACAGCTGATGGCTACACCTTC
-	TRBJ2-1	many	TRBV9	CASSVRGRDGDEQFF	TGTGCCAGCAGCGTTAGAGGCAGGGATGGGGATGAGCAGTTCTTC
-	TRBJ2-3	many	TRBV20-1	CSAESTDTQYF	TGCAGTGCCGAATCCACAGATACGCAGTATTTT
-	TRBJ1-2	many	TRBV7-2	CASSLGSSYTF	TGTGCCAGCAGCTTGGGATCAAGCTACACCTTC
TRBD1	TRBJ1-5	many	TRBV6-2/TRBV6-3	CASSRTGDNQPQHF	TGTGCCAGCAGCCGGACAGGAGACAATCAGCCCCAGCATTTT
-	TRBJ2-7	many	TRBV18	CASSWEPGDEQYF	TGTGCCAGCTCGTGGGAACCCGGAGACGAGCAGTACTTC
TRBD2	TRBJ2-3	few	TRBV7-2	CASSLSDSGSSTDTQYF	TGTGCCAGCAGCTTATCTGATAGCGGGAGTAGCACAGATACGCAGTATTTT
TRBD1	TRBJ1-2	few	TRBV7-6	CASSLGSGGNYGYTF	TGTGCCAGCAGCTTAGGATCAGGGGGCAACTATGGCTACACCTTC
TRBD1	TRBJ2-2	-	TRBV20-1	CGIRDRGLGELFF	TGCGGAATCCGGGACAGGGGGCTCGGGGAGCTGTTTTTT
-	TRBJ2-1	many	TRBV20-1	CSVEAYNEQFF	TGCAGTGTAGAGGCCTACAATGAGCAGTTCTTC
TRBD2	TRBJ2-1	few	TRBV7-2	CASSFPLAASNEQFF	TGTGCCAGCAGCTTCCCACTAGCGGCAAGCAATGAGCAGTTCTTC
TRBD2	TRBJ2-1	-	TRBV5-1	CASSLDPSGGPPGEQFF	TGCGCCAGCAGCTTGGACCCGTCGGGAGGGCCCCCCGGGGAGCAGTTCTTC
-	TRBJ1-2	many	TRBV29-1	CSAGTAYGYTF	TGCAGCGCTGGGACCGCGTATGGCTACACCTTC
TRBD2	TRBJ2-5	many	TRBV24-1	CATSDPTSAETQYF	TGTGCCACCAGTGACCCGACTAGCGCGGAGACCCAGTACTTC
-	TRBJ2-1	many	TRBV20-1	CSARDWRGPYNEQFF	TGCAGTGCTAGAGATTGGCGGGGACCCTACAATGAGCAGTTCTTC
TRBD1	TRBJ2-2	many	TRBV5-1	CASSLAGQGANTGELFF	TGCGCCAGCAGCTTGGCGGGACAGGGGGCGAACACCGGGGAGCTGTTTTTT
-	TRBJ1-2	few	TRBV3-1	CASSPRPSVNYGYTF	TGTGCCAGCAGCCCCCGGCCCAGCGTTAACTATGGCTACACCTTC
-	TRBJ2-3	-	TRBV9	CASSPGASTDTQYF	TGTGCCAGCAGCCCCGGAGCTAGCACAGATACGCAGTATTTT
TRBD1	TRBJ1-1	many	TRBV10-3	CATLRDRGVNTEAFF	TGTGCCACCCTCCGGGACAGGGGGGTGAACACTGAAGCTTTCTTT
-	TRBJ1-2	few	TRBV4-1	CASSQDGGYGYTF	TGCGCCAGCAGCCAGGACGGTGGCTATGGCTACACCTTC
-	TRBJ2-7	-	TRBV10-3	CAIGQTGISEQYF	TGTGCCATCGGACAGACGGGGATAAGCGAGCAGTACTTC
-	TRBJ2-6	many	TRBV5-1	CASRAVGGANVLTF	TGCGCCAGCAGAGCCGTCGGTGGGGCCAACGTCCTGACTTTC
-	TRBJ1-1	-	TRBV7-9	CASTQGWNTEAFF	TGTGCCAGCACCCAGGGGTGGAACACTGAAGCTTTCTTT
-	TRBJ2-3	few	TRBV7-9	CASSLDGGDTQYF	TGTGCCAGCAGTCTAGACGGGGGAGATACGCAGTATTTT
-	TRBJ2-7	many	TRBV27	CASSLMDSGSEQYF	TGTGCCAGCAGTTTAATGGACTCGGGAAGCGAGCAGTACTTC
-	TRBJ2-5	many	TRBV11-2	CASSSRGVQETQYF	TGTGCCAGCAGCTCCCGGGGCGTGCAAGAGACCCAGTACTTC
-	TRBJ1-6	many	TRBV12-3/TRBV12-4	CASSPTPSVGGNSPLHF	TGTGCCAGCAGTCCTACACCATCTGTGGGGGGGAATTCACCCCTCCACTTT
-	TRBJ1-2	-	TRBV18	CASSRTESYGYTF	TGTGCCAGCTCACGGACGGAGTCCTATGGCTACACCTTC
-	TRBJ2-1	many	TRBV7-2	CASANRGGYPKEQFF	TGTGCCAGCGCCAACAGGGGGGGCTATCCCAAGGAGCAGTTCTTC
TRBD1	TRBJ2-1	few	TRBV27	CASSLRGQGAYEQFF	TGTGCCAGCAGTTTAAGAGGACAGGGGGCCTATGAGCAGTTCTTC
TRBD2	TRBJ2-3	few	TRBV4-3	CASSHTSGSTDTQYF	TGCGCCAGCAGCCACACTAGCGGGAGCACAGATACGCAGTATTTT
-	TRBJ2-5	many	TRBV5-1	CASSSTRAEETQYF	TGCGCCAGCAGCTCGACTAGGGCAGAAGAGACCCAGTACTTC
-	TRBJ2-1	-	TRBV12-3/TRBV12-4	CASSLIQGQFF	TGTGCCAGCAGTTTAATCCAAGGGCAGTTCTTC
-	TRBJ1-5	-	TRBV20-1	CSAIPGRGDQPQHF	TGCAGTGCTATCCCGGGCAGGGGTGATCAGCCCCAGCATTTT
-	TRBJ2-5	many	TRBV20-1	CSARDPRDGETQYF	TGCAGTGCTAGAGACCCCCGGGACGGAGAGACCCAGTACTTC